This TCR beta chain was identified during a study of cytomegalovirus exposure and HLA in healthy donors (TCRdb year 2017). With regard to the full study: According to an earlier analysis of several hundred of the donors, 150 million to 200 million T cells yielded 117 million unique TCR beta sequences and less than 300 Gb of sequence data. An early release covering 500 to 750 HLA-typed donors comprised approximately 300 gigabases of sequencing data and about 90 million unique TCR sequences. Among the roughly 410 genotyped donors, approximately 76% belonged to the genetic ancestry cluster associated with self-reported Caucasian donors. The aim of the study was to test whether cataloging public T cell receptors could identify signatures of past pathogen exposure. Using immunosequencing, the study profiled T cell repertoires from fewer than 700 subjects and related those repertoires to cytomegalovirus serostatus. In addition to the first cohort of around 670 subjects, a separate validation cohort of 130 or so different subjects was used. To predict cytomegalovirus infection status, the study brought together high-throughput TCR immunosequencing, statistical association of individual TCRs with disease status, and machine learning. In a later analysis, previously published TCR beta repertoires from 600 to 850 donors were re-analyzed and high-resolution HLA genotyping was added so that TCR occurrence patterns could be studied. Rather than drawing on any new phenotypic data, the later analysis identified candidate immune exposures from TCR beta sequences and the way those sequences occurred across donors. To decide whether each TCR beta V gene segment behaved as functional or pseudogenic, an earlier analysis of 587 of the donors relied on high-throughput TCR beta sequencing. Donor age, sex, ethnicity and CMV serostatus were collected together with the repertoire data. A later genetic analysis used genome-wide SNP genotypes for about three fifths of the roughly 700 donors, treating that subset as a discovery cohort. All discovery cohort repertoires had been generated on a single sequencing platform. HLA typing included class I and class II loci at four-digit resolution. The number of donors typed differed by locus, with roughly 629-640 for A, B, C, DRB1 and DQB1, over 500 for DQA1, about 610 for DPA1, and 400 to 490 for DPB1. Roughly five DR-DQ haplotypes were handled as single units for association and clustering, since linkage in the cohort was strong. On average, 235,054 unique TCR beta nucleotide sequences were sequenced per donor among a few hundred genotyped donors of the cohort, with roughly a sixth of those sequences being non-productive.

On this clone: No cognate antigen has been identified for it.

The library was produced with the immunoSEQ multiplex PCR assay. A mixture of 60 forward primers for TCR Vbeta segments and 13 reverse primers for TCR Jbeta segments was used in the multiplex PCR. A multiplex PCR assay on genomic DNA amplified the CDR3 region of rearranged TCR beta genes. Amplified TCR beta libraries were sequenced as 87-base-pair reads on the Illumina HiSeq System. Turning to the authors' computational methods: Across the 500 to 850 repertoires, a later analysis counted some 81 million unique TCR beta chains, 8.5 million to 12 million of which were shared by at least two donors. Raw reads were error-corrected and collapsed into unique sequences with a nearest-neighbor algorithm that merged closely related sequences to remove PCR and sequencing errors. Alignment of CDR3 sequences to IMGT reference sequences was used to assign V, D and J gene segments. For a sequence to be retained, a match of at least six nucleotides to both a V gene segment and a J gene segment was required. Rearrangements were classified as productive when the CDR3 lacked stop codons and remained in frame with V and J, and all other rearrangements were classified as non-productive. CDR3 was defined by IMGT convention, running from the second conserved V-encoded cysteine to the conserved J-encoded phenylalanine. Sequences without an unambiguous match to a single V gene segment were excluded from the earlier analysis of a few hundred of the donors. In an earlier analysis of about 590 of the donors, a V segment was called functional when productive rearrangements were above 56.7%, and segregating when the standard deviation between donors exceeded 5%. A statistical classification framework was developed to diagnose cytomegalovirus status using the catalog of TCR beta chain sequences. V and J gene assignment, in a later analysis, came from comparing TCR nucleotide sequences with IMGT/GENE-DB human TR gene sequences. Using the TCRdist pipeline, a later analysis assigned CDR3 sequences along with most-parsimonious VDJ recombination scenarios. In a later analysis, every TCR beta chain was defined by the combination of its CDR3 amino acid sequence and its V-gene family, and reads without a unique V-gene family were dropped. To address suspected cross-contamination and a sequencing artifact, a later analysis removed approximately 590 highly shared, low-generation-probability nucleotide sequences. A later analysis calculated a clonal expansion index for each public chain from normalized within-repertoire ranks of inferred template counts. In a later analysis, generation probabilities were computed with a VDJ recombination model fitted to out-of-frame rearrangements, and the resulting probabilities were checked against IGoR. In a later analysis, hypergeometric tests were used to score TCR-TCR, TCR-HLA and TCR-CMV co-occurrence, with a repertoire-size bias correction applied to TCR pairs. In a later analysis, false discovery rates were estimated by permuting HLA or CMV assignments 20 times. A later analysis grouped co-occurring TCRs with DBSCAN, adding TCRdist sequence similarity when clustering within HLA-allele-positive subsets. Repertoires with fewer than 30,000 or more than 120,000 public chains were left out of co-occurrence clustering, as were a handful of repertoires with anomalous nucleotide sharing. TCRdb took over this immuneACCESS table, retaining in-frame rearrangements with V and J assigned. Such tables are incomplete; in checked studies, under half of the missing clones stem from an unresolved V gene, and the remainder is unexplained. Clone size and the V and J calls come from that table; the DNA yielded D and trimming. The sample table holds tens of thousands of clones. About 2.1% of the sample is held by the ten biggest clonotypes.

In total, approximately 610 healthy bone marrow donors made up the cohort. At the time of sampling, all cohort members were nominally healthy, though unrecorded immune exposures were likely present. The donor tested CMV seropositive, placing the donor among the 289 seropositive members of the cohort. Every donor gave a peripheral blood sample, and the peripheral blood mononuclear cells from that sample were used for TCR beta sequencing. The Qiagen DNeasy Blood Extraction Kit was used to extract genomic DNA from the blood cell samples. Points the paper makes about the study in general: When HLA alleles, especially DR and DQ, strongly co-occurred, TCR associations were difficult to assign to individual alleles. A cluster of highly shared sequence variants was judged likely to be a technical artifact of the sequencing pipeline. The authors suggested that the approach could potentially be generalized to other disease states and immunological phenotypes. The classifier was reported to diagnose cytomegalovirus status with high specificity and sensitivity in both the original cohort and the validation cohort. Compared with the roughly 670-donor mean, donors in an Asian-associated ancestry cluster had fewer N-insertions in productive TCRs, according to a later genetic analysis. Compared with equally common non-associated chains, HLA-associated TCR beta chains in a later analysis were more clonally expanded and had lower generation probabilities. Several of the top co-occurrence clusters appeared to be linked to parvovirus B19, influenza, CMV and Epstein-Barr virus, according to a later analysis. A further reported finding was that TCR beta sequences accurately predicted the HLA-A and HLA-B alleles for most subjects in the first cohort. A later analysis associated 16,951 TCR beta sequences with specific HLA alleles at a false discovery rate of 0.05. In the study, some 160 TCR beta chains were listed as associated with cytomegalovirus. According to a later analysis, most CMV-associated TCR beta chains appeared to be HLA-restricted, and the HLA associations seemed to be driven largely by CMV exposure. Because counts were too low, seventeen rarely observed V segments, including chromosome 9 orphons, were excluded from the earlier analysis of about 500 of the donors. An association between a missense DCLRE1C variant and V-gene and J-gene trimming of TCR beta chains was found in a later genetic analysis and replicated in an independent cohort. Because HLA typing was missing for some donors at each locus, association tests included only the typed subset. An earlier analysis of roughly 570 of the donors showed that most TCR beta V segments appeared in productive rearrangements either about 87% or about 30% of the time, which broadly matched IMGT annotations. Linkage disequilibrium might explain the correlated functional status among segregating V segments, but an unknown experimental factor could not be excluded. In this cohort, only TCR beta chains were sequenced, and detectable features were limited by the absence of alpha or paired-chain data. Most TCR sequences were seen in very few donors, while some public TCRs were found in many individuals. A few of the identified cytomegalovirus-associated TCR beta chains were confirmed in vitro to be specific for cytomegalovirus antigens. Sequencing depth was assumed to be roughly uniform across donors in the presence/absence analyses, though that assumption may not hold. In a later analysis, the rate of TCR association differed among HLA loci, with DRB1 alleles having the most associated TCRs and HLA-C alleles having the fewest. For the cohort, immune exposure information was limited to CMV serostatus.

The specimen was PBMCs. The receptor's source is a woman between 40 and 50 years old in good health and CMV-seropositive.

The CDR3 has the sequence CASKDRGIQPQHF. The sequence in DNA is TGTGCCAGCAAGGACAGGGGCATTCAGCCCCAGCATTTT. The chain couples TRBV2 to TRBJ1-5; 9 bases in between match TRBD1. Reading from cysteine to phenylalanine, the CDR3 counts 13 amino acids. The read is trimmed to its CDR3 DNA, 39 bases read in frame from base 1. As encoded in the germline V gene, CDR1 is SNHLY while CDR2 is FYNNEI. At the junction V is shortened by 7 bases and J by 6 bases; bases outside the gene matches: 4.